This T cell receptor (beta chain) was recorded in a study of graft-versus-host responses after intestinal transplantation. At the level of the study: Recipients received multivisceral, liver-intestinal, or isolated intestinal transplants.

Germline trimming cut 8 bases from V and 7 bases from J; bases unmatched to any gene: 9. Germline V gene sequence: CDR1 MGHRA, CDR2 YSYEKL. This CDR3 region has 14 residues. Comments on this clone: The antigen is undetermined.

Libraries were prepared by immunoSEQ multiplex PCR; TCRdb keeps only in-frame clonotypes and omits some of them. Seen here are some 100,000 clones, roughly 92% observed once, and the top ten hold roughly 0.069%. The chain carries TRBV4-1 and TRBJ2-2, with 8 bases lining up with TRBD1. This receptor was obtained from a human donor who was the organ donor for an intestinal transplant. Material: unstimulated CD8+ T cells sorted from spleen or lymph node cells, obtained before transplant. DNA for the CDR3: TGCGCCAGCGAGAGCGGACAGGGCCTCGGGGAGCTGTTTTTT. The encoded protein is CASESGQGLGELFF.